Given below is one T cell receptor beta chain in context. These data originate in a study of Graves' ophthalmopathy and Graves' hyperthyroidism. Trimming took off 3 bases at V and 2 bases at J, with 14 bases between the two ends. This CDR3 spans 15 amino acids. CDR1 and CDR2 (germline): PRHDT, FYEKMQ (reference sequence). Researchers took RNA transcripts and amplified TCR beta CDR3 regions from them. HTBI primers served in a first-round RT-PCR, which a second-round multiplex PCR followed. One entry per CDR3 protein, called by TCRdb with MiXCR from the multiplex PCR reads. Of 900,000 to 1,200,000 distinct CDR3 sequences detected, 35% to 40% appear once; the ten largest clones hold approximately 10%. Other autoimmune disease, uncontrolled infection, pregnancy and lactation led to exclusion.

The sequencing input was peripheral blood or thyroid tissue (not recorded which). The chain joins TRBV13 to TRBJ2-7; D is unclear. This receptor was obtained from an adult man with Graves' hyperthyroidism. The CDR3 region is CASSLGRPGAYEQYF. CDR3 nucleotide sequence: TGTGCCAGCAGCTTGGGCCGTCCGGGTGCCTACGAGCAGTACTTC.